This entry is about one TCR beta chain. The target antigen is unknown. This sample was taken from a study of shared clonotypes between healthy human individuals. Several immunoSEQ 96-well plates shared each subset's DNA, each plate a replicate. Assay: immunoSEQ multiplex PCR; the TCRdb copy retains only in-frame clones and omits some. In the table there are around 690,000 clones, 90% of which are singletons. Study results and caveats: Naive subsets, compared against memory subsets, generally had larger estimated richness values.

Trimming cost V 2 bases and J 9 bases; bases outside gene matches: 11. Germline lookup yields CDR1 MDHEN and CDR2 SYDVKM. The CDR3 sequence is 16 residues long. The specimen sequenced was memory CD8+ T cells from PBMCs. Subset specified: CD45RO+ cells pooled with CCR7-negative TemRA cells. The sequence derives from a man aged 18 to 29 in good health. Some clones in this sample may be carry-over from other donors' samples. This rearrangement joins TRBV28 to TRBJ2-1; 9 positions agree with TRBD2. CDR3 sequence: CASSLGPSGIGGEQFF. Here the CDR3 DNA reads TGTGCCAGCAGTTTAGGCCCTAGCGGGATAGGAGGTGAGCAGTTCTTC.